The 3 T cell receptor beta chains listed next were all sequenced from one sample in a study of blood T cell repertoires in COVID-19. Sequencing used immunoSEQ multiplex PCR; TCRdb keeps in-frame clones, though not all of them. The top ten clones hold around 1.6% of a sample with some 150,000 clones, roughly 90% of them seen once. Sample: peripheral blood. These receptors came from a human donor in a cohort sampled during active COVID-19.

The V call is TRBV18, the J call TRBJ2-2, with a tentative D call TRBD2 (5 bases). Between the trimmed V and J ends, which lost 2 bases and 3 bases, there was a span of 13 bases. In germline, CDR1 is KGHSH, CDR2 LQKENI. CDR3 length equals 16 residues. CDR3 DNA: TGTGCCAGCTCACCAAGTAGCGTTCGGGACACCGGGGAGCTGTTTTTT. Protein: CASSPSSVRDTGELFF.

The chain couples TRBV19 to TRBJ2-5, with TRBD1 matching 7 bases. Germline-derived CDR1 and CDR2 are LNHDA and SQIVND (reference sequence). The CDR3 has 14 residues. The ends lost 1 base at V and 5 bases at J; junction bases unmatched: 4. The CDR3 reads CASSIGGTVETQYF. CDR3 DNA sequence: TGTGCCAGTAGTATAGGTGGGACAGTCGAGACCCAGTACTTC.

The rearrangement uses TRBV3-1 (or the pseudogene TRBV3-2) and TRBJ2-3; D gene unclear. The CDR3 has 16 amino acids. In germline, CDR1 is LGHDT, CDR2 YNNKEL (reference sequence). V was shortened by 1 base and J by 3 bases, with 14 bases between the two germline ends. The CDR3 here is CASSQGASTLTDTQYF. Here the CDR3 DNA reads TGTGCCAGCAGCCAAGGGGCGAGCACTTTAACAGATACGCAGTATTTT.